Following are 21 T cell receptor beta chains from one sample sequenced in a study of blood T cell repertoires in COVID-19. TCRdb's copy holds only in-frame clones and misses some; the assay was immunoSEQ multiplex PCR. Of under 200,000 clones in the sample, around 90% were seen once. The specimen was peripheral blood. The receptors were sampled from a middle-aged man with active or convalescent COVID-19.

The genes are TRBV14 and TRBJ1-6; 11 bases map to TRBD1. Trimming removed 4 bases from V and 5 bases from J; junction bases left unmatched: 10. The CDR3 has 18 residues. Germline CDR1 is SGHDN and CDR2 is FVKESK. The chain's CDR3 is CASSPRTGGPWDNSPLHF. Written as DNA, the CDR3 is TGTGCCAGCAGCCCGCGGACAGGGGGCCCCTGGGATAATTCACCCCTCCACTTT.

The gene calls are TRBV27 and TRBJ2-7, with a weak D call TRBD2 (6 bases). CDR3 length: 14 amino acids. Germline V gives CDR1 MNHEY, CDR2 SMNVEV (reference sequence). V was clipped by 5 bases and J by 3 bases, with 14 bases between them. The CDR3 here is CASSPTGLLYEQYF. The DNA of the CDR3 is TGTGCCAGCAGTCCGACGGGACTCCTCTACGAGCAGTACTTC.

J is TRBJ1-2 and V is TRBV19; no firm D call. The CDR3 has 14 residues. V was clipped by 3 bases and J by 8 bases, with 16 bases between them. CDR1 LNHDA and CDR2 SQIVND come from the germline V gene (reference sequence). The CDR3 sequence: CASSISGSASGYTF. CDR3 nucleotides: TGTGCCAGTAGTATTTCTGGATCAGCGTCGGGCTACACCTTC.

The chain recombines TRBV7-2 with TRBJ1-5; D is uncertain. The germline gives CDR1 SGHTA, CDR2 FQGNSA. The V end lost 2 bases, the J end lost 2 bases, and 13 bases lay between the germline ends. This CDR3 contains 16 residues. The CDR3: CASSLFFRVGNQPQHF. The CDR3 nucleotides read TGTGCCAGCAGCTTATTTTTTCGGGTAGGCAATCAGCCCCAGCATTTT. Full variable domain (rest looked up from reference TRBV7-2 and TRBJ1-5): GAGVSQSPSNKVTEKGKDVELRCDPISGHTALYWYRQSLGQGLEFLIYFQGNSAPDKSGLPSDRFSAERTGGSVSTLTIQRTQQEDSAVYLCASSLFFRVGNQPQHFGDGTRLSIL.

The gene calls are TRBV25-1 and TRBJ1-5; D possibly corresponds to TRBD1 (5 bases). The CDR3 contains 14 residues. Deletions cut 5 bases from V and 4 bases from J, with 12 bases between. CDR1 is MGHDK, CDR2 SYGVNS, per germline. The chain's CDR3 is CASSSGQLNQPQHF. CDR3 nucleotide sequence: TGTGCCAGCAGTTCAGGGCAGTTGAATCAGCCCCAGCATTTT.

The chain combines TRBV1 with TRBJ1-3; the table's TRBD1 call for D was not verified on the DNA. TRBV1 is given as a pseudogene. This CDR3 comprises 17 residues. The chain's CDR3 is CTSSQDGRTSSGNTIYF. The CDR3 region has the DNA TGCACCAGCAGCCAAGACGGCAGGACAAGCTCCGGAAACACCATATATTTT.

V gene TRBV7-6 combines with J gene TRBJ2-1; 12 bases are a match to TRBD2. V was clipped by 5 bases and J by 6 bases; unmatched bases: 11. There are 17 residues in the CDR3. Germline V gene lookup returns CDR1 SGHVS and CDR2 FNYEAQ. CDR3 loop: CASSPEPLAGGGNEQFF. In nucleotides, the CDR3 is TGTGCCAGCAGCCCCGAGCCCCTAGCGGGAGGGGGCAATGAGCAGTTCTTC.

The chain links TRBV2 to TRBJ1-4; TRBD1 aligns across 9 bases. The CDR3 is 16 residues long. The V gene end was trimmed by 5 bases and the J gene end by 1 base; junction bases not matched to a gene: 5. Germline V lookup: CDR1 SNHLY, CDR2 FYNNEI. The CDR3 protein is CASSSQGARTNEKLFF. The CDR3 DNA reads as TGTGCCAGCAGTTCACAGGGGGCGCGAACTAATGAAAAACTGTTTTTT.

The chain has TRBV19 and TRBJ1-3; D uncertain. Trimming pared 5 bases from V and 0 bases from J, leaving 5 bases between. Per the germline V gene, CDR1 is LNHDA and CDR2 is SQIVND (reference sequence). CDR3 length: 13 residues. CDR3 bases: TGTGCCAGTAGTGAGAGCTCTGGAAACACCATATATTTT. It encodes CASSESSGNTIYF.

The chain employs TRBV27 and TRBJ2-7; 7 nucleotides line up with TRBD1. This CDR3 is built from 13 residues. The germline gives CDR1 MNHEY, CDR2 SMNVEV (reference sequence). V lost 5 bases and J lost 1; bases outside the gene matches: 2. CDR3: CASSRGQSYEQYF. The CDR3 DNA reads TGTGCCAGCAGTAGGGGACAGTCCTACGAGCAGTACTTC.

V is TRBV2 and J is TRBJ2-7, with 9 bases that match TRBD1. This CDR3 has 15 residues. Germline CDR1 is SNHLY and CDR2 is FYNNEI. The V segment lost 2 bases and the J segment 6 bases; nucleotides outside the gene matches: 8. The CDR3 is CASSEIPGQGGEQYF. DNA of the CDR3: TGTGCCAGCAGTGAAATACCGGGACAGGGCGGCGAGCAGTACTTC.

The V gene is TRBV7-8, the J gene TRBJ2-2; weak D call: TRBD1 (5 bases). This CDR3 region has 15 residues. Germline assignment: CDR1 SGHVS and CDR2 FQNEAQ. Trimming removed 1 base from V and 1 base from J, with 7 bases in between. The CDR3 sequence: CASSLGTGNTGELFF. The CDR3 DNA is TGTGCCAGCAGCTTAGGCACAGGGAACACCGGGGAGCTGTTTTTT.

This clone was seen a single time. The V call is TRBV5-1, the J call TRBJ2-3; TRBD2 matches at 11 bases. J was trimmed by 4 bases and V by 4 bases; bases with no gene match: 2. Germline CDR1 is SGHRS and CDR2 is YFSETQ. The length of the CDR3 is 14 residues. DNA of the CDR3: TGCGCCAGCAGCGGGACTAGCGGCGCAGATACGCAGTATTTT. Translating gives CASSGTSGADTQYF.

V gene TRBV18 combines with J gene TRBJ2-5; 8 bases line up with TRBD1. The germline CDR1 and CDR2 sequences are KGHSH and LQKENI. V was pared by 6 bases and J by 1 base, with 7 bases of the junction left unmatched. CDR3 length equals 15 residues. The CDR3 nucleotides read TGTGCCAGCTCCCAAGACAGGGGACCCCAAGAGACCCAGTACTTC. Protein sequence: CASSQDRGPQETQYF.

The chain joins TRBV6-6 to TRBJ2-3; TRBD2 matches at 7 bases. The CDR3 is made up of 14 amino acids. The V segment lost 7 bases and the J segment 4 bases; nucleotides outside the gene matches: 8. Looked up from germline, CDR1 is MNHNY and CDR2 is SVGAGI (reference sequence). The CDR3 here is CASIIAGVPDTQYF. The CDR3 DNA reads TGTGCCAGCATTATTGCGGGAGTCCCAGATACGCAGTATTTT.

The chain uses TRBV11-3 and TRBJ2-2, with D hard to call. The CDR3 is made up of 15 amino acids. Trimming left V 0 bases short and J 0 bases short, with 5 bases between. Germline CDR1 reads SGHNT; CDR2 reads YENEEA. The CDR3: CASSLEGTNTGELFF. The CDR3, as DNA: TGTGCCAGCAGCTTAGAGGGCACGAACACCGGGGAGCTGTTTTTT.

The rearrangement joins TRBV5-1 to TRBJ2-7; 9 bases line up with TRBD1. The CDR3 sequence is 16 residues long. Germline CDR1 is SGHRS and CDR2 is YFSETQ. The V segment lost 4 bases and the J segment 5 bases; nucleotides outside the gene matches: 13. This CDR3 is CASSPSPGQGENEQYF. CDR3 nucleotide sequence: TGCGCCAGCAGCCCGAGCCCGGGACAGGGCGAGAACGAGCAGTACTTC.

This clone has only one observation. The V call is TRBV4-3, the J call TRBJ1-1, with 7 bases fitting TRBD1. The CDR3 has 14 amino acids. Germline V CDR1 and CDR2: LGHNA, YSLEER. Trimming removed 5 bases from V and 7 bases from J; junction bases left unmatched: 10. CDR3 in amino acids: CASSAFVGTVEAFF. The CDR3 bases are TGCGCCAGCAGCGCCTTCGTAGGGACAGTTGAAGCTTTCTTT.

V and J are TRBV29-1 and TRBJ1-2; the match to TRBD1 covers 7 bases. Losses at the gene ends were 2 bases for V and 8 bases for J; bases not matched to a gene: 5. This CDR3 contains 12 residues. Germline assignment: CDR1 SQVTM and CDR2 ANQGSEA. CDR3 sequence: CSVERTGGGYTF. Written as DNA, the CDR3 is TGCAGCGTTGAAAGGACAGGTGGGGGCTACACCTTC.

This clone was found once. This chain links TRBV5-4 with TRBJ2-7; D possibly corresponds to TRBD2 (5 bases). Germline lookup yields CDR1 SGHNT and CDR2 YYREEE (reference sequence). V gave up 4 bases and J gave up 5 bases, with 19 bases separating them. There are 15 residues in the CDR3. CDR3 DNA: TGTGCCAGCAGCCCCCGGGCCCCGGGGATGGACGAGCAGTACTTC. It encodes CASSPRAPGMDEQYF.

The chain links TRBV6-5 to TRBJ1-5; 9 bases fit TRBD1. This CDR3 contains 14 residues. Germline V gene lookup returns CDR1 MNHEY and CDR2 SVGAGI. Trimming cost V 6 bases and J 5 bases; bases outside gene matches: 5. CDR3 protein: CASRKTGGDQPQHF. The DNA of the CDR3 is TGTGCCAGCAGGAAAACAGGGGGCGATCAGCCCCAGCATTTT.